The rows below give T cell receptor beta chains drawn from one sample of a study of blood T cell repertoires in COVID-19. This table comes from immunoSEQ multiplex PCR, and its TCRdb copy is limited to in-frame clones, with some not included. The sample includes about 120,000 clones, approximately 90% of them seen just once. The sample comprised peripheral blood. The receptors stem from a woman aged 45-60 years with acute or convalescent COVID-19. Both conserved end residues are part of each CDR3. A D gene is named only where the DNA matches it firmly. Clone size appears in some rows only: once, few, many, or a class for an expanded clone.

clone size: NA; D gene: TRBD2; J gene: TRBJ2-5; V gene: TRBV7-3; CDR3 DNA: TGTGCCAGCAGTACTGGCGGGGGACAAGAGACCCAGTACTTC; CDR3 protein: CASSTGGGQETQYF
clone size: few; D gene: NA; J gene: TRBJ2-1; V gene: TRBV7-9; CDR3 DNA: TGTGCCAGCAGCTCTCCCAGTGGGAGCTCCTACAATGAGCAGTTCTTC; CDR3 protein: CASSSPSGSSYNEQFF
clone size: NA; D gene: TRBD1; J gene: TRBJ2-1; V gene: TRBV7-3; CDR3 DNA: TGTGCCAGCAGCTCTCGACCGGGACAGGGGAGCTCCTACAATGAGCAGTTCTTC; CDR3 protein: CASSSRPGQGSSYNEQFF
clone size: once; D gene: TRBD1; J gene: TRBJ1-2; V gene: TRBV6-5; CDR3 DNA: TGTGCCAGCAACCCAGGGGGCTTCTATGGCTACACCTTC; CDR3 protein: CASNPGGFYGYTF
clone size: NA; D gene: NA; J gene: TRBJ1-4; V gene: TRBV7-2; CDR3 DNA: TGTGCCAGCAGCCCCGTTCGGGCCTCAGGGCCCACTAATGAAAAACTGTTTTTT; CDR3 protein: CASSPVRASGPTNEKLFF
clone size: NA; D gene: NA; J gene: TRBJ1-5; V gene: TRBV19; CDR3 DNA: TGTGCCAGTGGGACATCCTTTATGCCCCAGCATTTT; CDR3 protein: CASGTSFMPQHF
clone size: NA; D gene: TRBD1; J gene: TRBJ1-4; V gene: TRBV10-3; CDR3 DNA: TGTGCCATCAGTGGACCGGGACAGGGGGAAAAACTGTTTTTT; CDR3 protein: CAISGPGQGEKLFF
clone size: NA; D gene: NA; J gene: TRBJ1-2; V gene: TRBV15; CDR3 DNA: TGTGCCACCAGCAGAGATCTGGGGGCCTCCAAGTTTTATGGCTACACCTTC; CDR3 protein: CATSRDLGASKFYGYTF
clone size: NA; D gene: NA; J gene: TRBJ1-1; V gene: TRBV6-1; CDR3 DNA: TGTGCCAGCAGTGAAGCGGGGCGTGGTGAAGCTTTCTTT; CDR3 protein: CASSEAGRGEAFF
clone size: NA; D gene: TRBD1; J gene: TRBJ1-1; V gene: TRBV15; CDR3 DNA: TGTGCCACCAGCAGAGGACAGGGGTGGGACACTGAAGCTTTCTTT; CDR3 protein: CATSRGQGWDTEAFF
clone size: NA; D gene: TRBD1; J gene: TRBJ1-1; V gene: TRBV3-1/TRBV3-2; CDR3 DNA: TGTGCCAGCAGCCAGATTAAGGGGGCCGAAGCTTTCTTT; CDR3 protein: CASSQIKGAEAFF
clone size: NA; D gene: NA; J gene: TRBJ1-1; V gene: TRBV30; CDR3 DNA: TGTGCCTGGACCCCTGAGGGCAGTCCAAACACTGAAGCTTTCTTT; CDR3 protein: CAWTPEGSPNTEAFF
clone size: NA; D gene: NA; J gene: TRBJ1-5; V gene: TRBV19; CDR3 DNA: TGTGCCAGTTCTCCCTTATCTACAGGGAACAATCAGCCCCAGCATTTT; CDR3 protein: CASSPLSTGNNQPQHF
clone size: NA; D gene: NA; J gene: TRBJ2-7; V gene: TRBV28; CDR3 DNA: TGTGCCAGCAGAACAACAGGGATCGAGCAGTACTTC; CDR3 protein: CASRTTGIEQYF
clone size: NA; D gene: NA; J gene: TRBJ2-7; V gene: TRBV6-5; CDR3 DNA: TGTGCCAGCAGCCCCCAGGCGGGCCCCATCCTGGAGCAGTACTTC; CDR3 protein: CASSPQAGPILEQYF
clone size: NA; D gene: NA; J gene: TRBJ1-6; V gene: TRBV19; CDR3 DNA: TGTGCCAGTAGTACCGCCCTGGGAGGAACTTCACCCCTCCACTTT; CDR3 protein: CASSTALGGTSPLHF
clone size: NA; D gene: NA; J gene: TRBJ2-1; V gene: TRBV2; CDR3 DNA: TGTGCCAGCAGATCAGATTACAATGAGCAGTTCTTC; CDR3 protein: CASRSDYNEQFF
clone size: NA; D gene: TRBD2; J gene: TRBJ2-1; V gene: TRBV2; CDR3 DNA: TGTGCCACCCACTTCGGCGGGAGCTCCTACAATGAGCAGTTCTTC; CDR3 protein: CATHFGGSSYNEQFF
clone size: NA; D gene: TRBD1; J gene: TRBJ2-1; V gene: TRBV24-1; CDR3 DNA: TGTGCCACCAGTGACCGAAGACAGGGGCTATACAATGAGCAGTTCTTC; CDR3 protein: CATSDRRQGLYNEQFF
clone size: few; D gene: TRBD1; J gene: TRBJ2-5; V gene: TRBV20-1; CDR3 DNA: TGCAGAGCAGGGGGCTGGGAGACCCAGTACTTC; CDR3 protein: CRAGGWETQYF
clone size: once; D gene: NA; J gene: TRBJ1-1; V gene: TRBV6-2/TRBV6-3; CDR3 DNA: TGTGCCAGCAGTTACGGGGGGTTGGATACTGAAGCTTTCTTT; CDR3 protein: CASSYGGLDTEAFF
clone size: once; D gene: TRBD1; J gene: TRBJ1-1; V gene: TRBV10-3; CDR3 DNA: TGTGCCATGAGGACAGGGGGCACTGAAGCTTTCTTT; CDR3 protein: CAMRTGGTEAFF
clone size: NA; D gene: NA; J gene: TRBJ1-1; V gene: TRBV5-4; CDR3 DNA: TGTGCCAGCAGCCCCGGGACACCCCAAGGGCCGAACACTGAAGCTTTCTTT; CDR3 protein: CASSPGTPQGPNTEAFF
clone size: NA; D gene: TRBD1; J gene: TRBJ1-6; V gene: TRBV6-5; CDR3 DNA: TGTGCCAGCAGTTACTCGGCAGGGGGCCCAACACCCCTCCACTTT; CDR3 protein: CASSYSAGGPTPLHF
clone size: NA; D gene: NA; J gene: TRBJ2-1; V gene: TRBV28; CDR3 DNA: TGTGCCAGCAGTTCGCCCGGAGGGCGGAGCTACAATGAGCAGTTCTTC; CDR3 protein: CASSSPGGRSYNEQFF
clone size: NA; D gene: NA; J gene: TRBJ2-2; V gene: TRBV18; CDR3 DNA: TGTGCCAGCTCACCCGGGGTTCCTTCCGAGCTGTTTTTT; CDR3 protein: CASSPGVPSELFF
clone size: NA; D gene: NA; J gene: TRBJ2-1; V gene: TRBV11-1; CDR3 DNA: TGTGCCAGCACGCCCAGCTACAATGAGCAGTTCTTC; CDR3 protein: CASTPSYNEQFF
clone size: few; D gene: NA; J gene: TRBJ1-1; V gene: TRBV14; CDR3 DNA: TGTGCCAGCGGCAACACTGAAGCTTTCTTT; CDR3 protein: CASGNTEAFF
clone size: NA; D gene: NA; J gene: TRBJ1-1; V gene: TRBV5-6; CDR3 DNA: TGTGCCAGCAGCCCAGGGGTGAACACTGAAGCTTTCTTT; CDR3 protein: CASSPGVNTEAFF
clone size: NA; D gene: NA; J gene: TRBJ2-1; V gene: TRBV12-3/TRBV12-4; CDR3 DNA: TGTGCCAGCAGTTTTTCTGAGAACAATGAGCAGTTCTTC; CDR3 protein: CASSFSENNEQFF
clone size: NA; D gene: NA; J gene: TRBJ1-1; V gene: TRBV29-1; CDR3 DNA: TGCAGCGTTGAAGACAGTCTGAACACTGAAGCTTTCTTT; CDR3 protein: CSVEDSLNTEAFF
clone size: NA; D gene: TRBD1; J gene: TRBJ1-2; V gene: TRBV18; CDR3 DNA: TGTGCCAGCTCACCGGACAGGGGGATTGGCTATGGCTACACCTTC; CDR3 protein: CASSPDRGIGYGYTF
clone size: NA; D gene: TRBD1; J gene: TRBJ1-1; V gene: TRBV5-8; CDR3 DNA: TGTGCCAGCAGCTTGGGGCAGGGGGGAACTGAAGCTTTCTTT; CDR3 protein: CASSLGQGGTEAFF
clone size: NA; D gene: TRBD1; J gene: TRBJ2-7; V gene: TRBV19; CDR3 DNA: TGTGCCAGTAGTGCGGGCGGACAGGGCTACGAGCAGTACTTC; CDR3 protein: CASSAGGQGYEQYF
clone size: NA; D gene: NA; J gene: TRBJ1-1; V gene: TRBV18; CDR3 DNA: TGTGCCAGCTCACCACAACAGGGCACTGAAGCTTTCTTT; CDR3 protein: CASSPQQGTEAFF
clone size: NA; D gene: NA; J gene: TRBJ2-3; V gene: TRBV6-5; CDR3 DNA: TGTGCCAGCTCAGTGGACTCAGGTACGCAGTATTTT; CDR3 protein: CASSVDSGTQYF
clone size: few; D gene: NA; J gene: TRBJ1-2; V gene: TRBV24-1; CDR3 DNA: TGTGCCACCAGTGACTACCGGGACACACATGGCTACACCTTC; CDR3 protein: CATSDYRDTHGYTF
clone size: NA; D gene: NA; J gene: TRBJ2-7; V gene: TRBV10-3; CDR3 DNA: TGTGCCATCGGGGCCAGGGACTACGAGCAGTACTTC; CDR3 protein: CAIGARDYEQYF
clone size: NA; D gene: TRBD2; J gene: TRBJ2-2; V gene: TRBV6-1; CDR3 DNA: TGTGCCAGCAGTGAAGCTAACGGGGGGGCCCGGACCGGGGAGCTGTTTTTT; CDR3 protein: CASSEANGGARTGELFF
clone size: NA; D gene: NA; J gene: TRBJ2-5; V gene: TRBV19; CDR3 DNA: TGTGCCAGTAGTAAACGAGAGAGCGGGACACGGGAGACCCAGTACTTC; CDR3 protein: CASSKRESGTRETQYF
clone size: NA; D gene: NA; J gene: TRBJ1-1; V gene: TRBV29-1; CDR3 DNA: TGCAGCGTTCAAGGGGCGACTGAAGCTTTCTTT; CDR3 protein: CSVQGATEAFF
clone size: NA; D gene: NA; J gene: TRBJ1-3; V gene: TRBV25-1; CDR3 DNA: TGTGCCAGCAGTGATAGGAGTTCCGGCTCTGGAAACACCATATATTTT; CDR3 protein: CASSDRSSGSGNTIYF
clone size: NA; D gene: NA; J gene: TRBJ2-5; V gene: TRBV29-1; CDR3 DNA: TGCAGCGTTGCGGCGGGCAGCCAAGAGACCCAGTACTTC; CDR3 protein: CSVAAGSQETQYF
clone size: NA; D gene: NA; J gene: TRBJ2-7; V gene: TRBV4-3; CDR3 DNA: TGCGCCAGCAGCCAAGGCAGGGGTTCTTCGGGCTACGAGCAGTACTTC; CDR3 protein: CASSQGRGSSGYEQYF
clone size: NA; D gene: TRBD1; J gene: TRBJ2-7; V gene: TRBV23-1; CDR3 DNA: TGCGCCAGCAGTCCCCAAACCCGGGACAGGGCAAATGACAGAGACTGGGAGCAGTACTTC; CDR3 protein: CASSPQTRDRANDRDWEQYF
clone size: NA; D gene: NA; J gene: TRBJ1-1; V gene: TRBV6-1; CDR3 DNA: TGTGCCAGCAGTGAAGGGGGGCAAATCACTGAAGCTTTCTTT; CDR3 protein: CASSEGGQITEAFF
clone size: NA; D gene: NA; J gene: TRBJ1-5; V gene: TRBV27; CDR3 DNA: TGTGCCAGCAGGTACCACAAGGGGATTGATCAGCCCCAGCATTTT; CDR3 protein: CASRYHKGIDQPQHF
clone size: NA; D gene: NA; J gene: TRBJ1-2; V gene: TRBV20-1; CDR3 DNA: TGCAGTGCTACGTCGGGAGGCTACACCTTC; CDR3 protein: CSATSGGYTF
clone size: NA; D gene: NA; J gene: TRBJ1-2; V gene: TRBV18; CDR3 DNA: TGTGCCAGCTCACCAGCGACAGAGAGCTATGGCTACACCTTC; CDR3 protein: CASSPATESYGYTF
clone size: NA; D gene: NA; J gene: TRBJ2-3; V gene: TRBV5-4; CDR3 DNA: TGTGCCAGCAGCTTACGGTCGGCGGACACAGATACGCAGTATTTT; CDR3 protein: CASSLRSADTDTQYF
clone size: NA; D gene: TRBD1; J gene: TRBJ2-7; V gene: TRBV5-1; CDR3 DNA: TGCGCCAGCAGCTCACCCGGACAGGGGTACGAGCAGTACTTC; CDR3 protein: CASSSPGQGYEQYF
clone size: NA; D gene: TRBD1; J gene: TRBJ2-1; V gene: TRBV4-1; CDR3 DNA: TGCGCCAGCAGCCAGGGGCAGGGGGCCTACAATGAGCAGTTCTTC; CDR3 protein: CASSQGQGAYNEQFF
clone size: NA; D gene: NA; J gene: TRBJ1-3; V gene: TRBV3-1/TRBV3-2; CDR3 DNA: TGTGCCAGCAGCCAAAGCAGGGCTGGAAACACCATATATTTT; CDR3 protein: CASSQSRAGNTIYF
clone size: NA; D gene: NA; J gene: TRBJ1-1; V gene: TRBV6-5; CDR3 DNA: TGTGCCAGCAGTTATCCGTGGGCCCAGGATGAAGCTTTCTTT; CDR3 protein: CASSYPWAQDEAFF
clone size: NA; D gene: NA; J gene: TRBJ2-1; V gene: TRBV5-1; CDR3 DNA: TGCGCCAGCAGCGAAAGGGGCAATGAGCAGTTCTTC; CDR3 protein: CASSERGNEQFF
clone size: NA; D gene: NA; J gene: TRBJ1-3; V gene: TRBV9; CDR3 DNA: TGTGCCAGCGAAGAAGCGGCCGGGGGAAACACCATATATTTT; CDR3 protein: CASEEAAGGNTIYF
clone size: NA; D gene: TRBD2; J gene: TRBJ2-7; V gene: TRBV13; CDR3 DNA: TGTGCCAGCAGTCATGTAGCGGGGGCGAGGGAGCAGTACTTC; CDR3 protein: CASSHVAGAREQYF
clone size: NA; D gene: TRBD1; J gene: TRBJ1-6; V gene: TRBV5-5; CDR3 DNA: TGTGCCAGCAGCTTGGGACAGGGCAATTCACCCCTCCACTTT; CDR3 protein: CASSLGQGNSPLHF
clone size: NA; D gene: TRBD1; J gene: TRBJ2-7; V gene: TRBV30; CDR3 DNA: TGTGCCTGGAAGGGGGCCTCCTACGAGCAGTACTTC; CDR3 protein: CAWKGASYEQYF
clone size: once; D gene: TRBD1; J gene: TRBJ2-1; V gene: TRBV27; CDR3 DNA: TGTGCCAGCAGTTTATGGGTGACAGGGGAAGTCAGGGCATACAATGAGCAGTTCTTC; CDR3 protein: CASSLWVTGEVRAYNEQFF